One sample yielded the 8 T cell receptor beta chains listed below, sequenced in a study of blood T cell repertoires in COVID-19. The repertoire was sequenced with immunoSEQ multiplex PCR; TCRdb's copy has only in-frame clones and lacks some. The repertoire consists of 250,000 or so clones, with 80% to 90% occurring once and the leading ten covering around 4.6%. Sequenced material: peripheral blood. The receptors were sampled from a woman in her 40s who had recovered from COVID-19.

The CDR3 sequence: CASSLGRPGQGTPLHF. Written as DNA, the CDR3 is TGCGCCAGCAGCTTGGGGAGACCGGGACAGGGGACGCCCCTCCACTTT. V usage is TRBV5-1 and J usage is TRBJ1-6; the match to TRBD1 covers 10 bases. V shed 0 bases and J 13 bases; nucleotides not matched to a gene: 10. The CDR3 spans 16 residues. The V gene's germline CDR1 is SGHRS and CDR2 YFSETQ.

The chain uses TRBV27 and TRBJ2-7, with 7 bases lining up with TRBD1. CDR1 MNHEY and CDR2 SMNVEV come from the germline V gene (reference sequence). CDR3 length equals 17 residues. After removal of 2 bases from V and 7 bases from J, the junction contained 17 bases not matched to a gene. The CDR3 spells CASSLASILGQVLEQYV. The CDR3 DNA follows: TGTGCCAGCAGTTTAGCTAGCATCCTAGGACAGGTATTGGAGCAGTACGTC.

This clone was picked up one time. V gene TRBV11-2 combines with J gene TRBJ2-7; D possibly corresponds to TRBD2 (6 bases). The V end lost 4 bases, the J end lost 3 bases, and 13 bases lay between the germline ends. CDR1 SGHAT and CDR2 FQNNGV come from the germline V gene. The CDR3 is 14 amino acids. The CDR3 DNA sequence: TGTGCCAGCAGCTCCCTTCGGGGGAACTACGAGCAGTACTTC. This sequence encodes CASSSLRGNYEQYF.

This chain connects TRBV9 to TRBJ1-1, with 7 bases identical to TRBD1. The germline CDR1 and CDR2 sequences are SGDLS and YYNGEE. The CDR3 length is 14 residues. The V and J ends lost 3 bases and 4 bases, in that order; junction bases with no gene match: 6. The CDR3 loop is CASSGQGRGTEAFF. The CDR3 DNA reads as TGTGCCAGCAGCGGACAGGGAAGGGGCACTGAAGCTTTCTTT.

The J gene is TRBJ2-7, the V gene TRBV5-6; 10 bases agree with TRBD2. V was pared by 2 bases and J by 3 bases, with 5 bases of the junction left unmatched. The germline V gene has CDR1 SGHDT and CDR2 YYEEEE. CDR3 size: 15 residues. The CDR3 DNA sequence: TGTGCCAGCAGCTTCGGCAGCGGGGGGGGCTACGAGCAGTACGTC. It translates to CASSFGSGGGYEQYV.

The chain combines TRBV6-5 with TRBJ1-5, with a weak D call TRBD1 (5 bases). V lost 2 bases and J lost 0, with 8 bases in between. Germline lookup yields CDR1 MNHEY and CDR2 SVGAGI. This CDR3 is built from 15 residues. The DNA of the CDR3 is TGTGCCAGCAGTTACGGGGCAGATAGCAATCAGCCCCAGCATTTT. It yields the protein CASSYGADSNQPQHF.

The chain carries TRBV2 and TRBJ2-1, with 12 bases matching TRBD2. The CDR3 consists of 16 residues. The V gene end was trimmed by 4 bases and the J gene end by 10 bases; junction bases not matched to a gene: 11. Germline V gene sequence: CDR1 SNHLY, CDR2 FYNNEI. The CDR3 DNA reads as TGTGCCAGCAGTGCAGGGGCTAGCGGGGGGGCCATCGAGCAGTTCTTC. It codes for CASSAGASGGAIEQFF.

The chain recombines TRBV3-1 (or the pseudogene TRBV3-2) with TRBJ2-7, with a weak D call TRBD2 (7 bases). This CDR3 has 14 amino acids. In germline, CDR1 is LGHDT, CDR2 YNNKEL (reference sequence). V lost 8 bases to trimming and J lost 5 bases, with 19 bases between them. CDR3 residues: CASSGGPRVDEQYF. The CDR3 nucleotides read TGTGCCAGCTCCGGGGGGCCTCGGGTTGACGAGCAGTACTTC.